This T cell receptor (beta chain) was obtained from a study of blood T cell repertoires in COVID-19. Germline-derived CDR1 and CDR2 are GTSNPN and SVGIG (reference sequence). This CDR3 region has 15 residues. Deletions cut 0 bases from V and 1 base from J, with 12 bases between. The assay was immunoSEQ multiplex PCR, and TCRdb's table has in-frame clones only and misses some. The top ten clones hold roughly 4.7% of a sample with about 190,000 clones, around 89% of them seen once. The material sequenced was peripheral blood. This chain uses TRBV30 with TRBJ1-1; TRBD1 is a possible D gene (5 bases). The receptor was isolated from a human donor in a cohort sampled during active COVID-19. The CDR3 sequence: CAWSVRTYSNTEAFF. CDR3 bases: TGTGCCTGGAGTGTACGGACATATTCGAACACTGAAGCTTTCTTT. Variable domain in full (rest from reference TRBV30 and TRBJ1-1): SQTIHQWPATLVQPVGSPLSLECTVEGTSNPNLYWYRQAAGRGLQLLFYSVGIGQISSEVPQNLSASRPQDRQFILSSKKLLLSDSGFYLCAWSVRTYSNTEAFFGQGTRLTVV.